The 9 T cell receptor beta chains presented below share a single source sample, sequenced in a study of PD-1 blockade in classical Hodgkin lymphoma. Time point: cycle 4 day 1 (C4D1), after about 6 weeks of nivolumab. Relapses following autologous stem cell transplantation were seen in all patients, with brentuximab vedotin exposure varying. Clones were sequenced by immunoSEQ multiplex PCR, and TCRdb holds only the in-frame ones, with some missing. The data contain 100,000 to 120,000 clones, about 92% of them singletons. The sample here was peripheral blood mononuclear cells (PBMCs), taken before the fourth cycle of nivolumab. The source of these receptors is a human donor with classical Hodgkin lymphoma.

The chain uses TRBV18 and TRBJ1-2; the D gene is possibly TRBD1 (5 bases). Trimming took off 4 bases at V and 8 bases at J, with 14 bases between the two ends. CDR1 KGHSH and CDR2 LQKENI come from the germline V gene. CDR3 length: 13 amino acids. The CDR3 sequence is CASSRQPSRGYTF. In DNA, the CDR3 is TGTGCCAGCTCACGACAGCCGAGTCGCGGCTACACCTTC.

This clone was seen once. The chain joins TRBV29-1 to TRBJ2-7; 7 bases match TRBD1. The germline V gene has CDR1 SQVTM and CDR2 ANQGSEA. This CDR3 is built from 11 residues. The trim removed 6 bases at V and 3 bases at J, leaving 2 bases unmatched. The DNA of the CDR3 is TGCAGCGTCCAGGGGGACTACGAGCAGTACTTC. Its translation: CSVQGDYEQYF.

The chain employs TRBV6-1 and TRBJ2-1; D might be TRBD1 (6 bases). The V end lost 6 bases, the J end lost 3 bases, and 9 bases lay between the germline ends. The length of the CDR3 is 13 residues. Germline V CDR1 and CDR2: MNHNS, SASEGT. The CDR3, as DNA: TGTGCCAGCAGCCGGACAGACTACAATGAGCAGTTCTTC. Encoded protein: CASSRTDYNEQFF.

The chain links TRBV6-5 to TRBJ2-7; 13 nucleotides line up with TRBD2. Germline lookup yields CDR1 MNHEY and CDR2 SVGAGI. The CDR3 covers 15 residues. J gave up 3 bases and V 6 bases, and 5 bases lay outside the gene matches. In DNA, the CDR3 is TGTGCCAGCAGCCGGACTAGCGGGAGTCTCTACGAGCAGTACTTC. Encoded protein: CASSRTSGSLYEQYF.

This clone is a singleton in its sample. The gene calls are TRBV25-1 and TRBJ1-1; 8 positions agree with TRBD1. Germline V gene data show CDR1 as MGHDK and CDR2 as SYGVNS. The CDR3 has 16 residues. Trimming took 8 bases from V and 5 from J; bases not matched to a gene: 16. CDR3: CASQPATGAGGTEAFF. The DNA of the CDR3 is TGTGCCAGCCAACCCGCGACAGGGGCTGGGGGGACTGAAGCTTTCTTT.

The rearrangement joins TRBV28 to TRBJ1-5; 7 bases line up with TRBD1. The CDR3 contains 16 residues. Germline V gene lookup returns CDR1 MDHEN and CDR2 SYDVKM. The junction had 10 bases not matched to a gene; V was cut back by 7 bases and J by 1 base. The CDR3: CASTNWAGGSNQPQHF. The CDR3 bases are TGTGCCAGCACCAACTGGGCAGGGGGGAGCAATCAGCCCCAGCATTTT.

This clone appeared once. The rearrangement uses TRBV10-2 and TRBJ2-1; D perhaps matches TRBD2 (5 bases). The CDR3 runs 14 residues. The V and J ends lost 0 bases and 6 bases respectively, with 9 bases between them. Germline V lookup: CDR1 WSHSY, CDR2 SAAADI. The DNA for the CDR3 is TGCGCCAGCAGTGAGTCGCTAGGAGGCAATGAGCAGTTCTTC. As protein: CASSESLGGNEQFF.

This clone was detected a few times. The V and J genes are TRBV4-2 and TRBJ2-2, with TRBD2 identical over 9 bases. The germline gives CDR1 LGHNA, CDR2 YNFKEQ. The CDR3 extends over 19 amino acids. Losses at the gene ends were 0 bases for V and 4 bases for J; bases not matched to a gene: 12. The CDR3 region has the DNA TGTGCCAGCAGCCAAGATGGGGAAGCGGGAGGACCGGGCACCGGGGAGCTGTTTTTT. Residues: CASSQDGEAGGPGTGELFF.

This chain uses TRBV7-9 with TRBJ1-1; D perhaps matches TRBD1 (5 bases). V shed 0 bases and J shed 1 base, with 9 bases lying between them. This CDR3 contains 15 residues. Germline V gene lookup returns CDR1 SEHNR and CDR2 FQNEAQ (reference sequence). This CDR3 reads CASSLAAGPNTEAFF. The CDR3 DNA reads TGTGCCAGCAGCTTAGCTGCGGGGCCGAACACTGAAGCTTTCTTT. Full variable domain (rest looked up from reference TRBV7-9 and TRBJ1-1): DTGVSQNPRHKITKRGQNVTFRCDPISEHNRLYWYRQTLGQGPEFLTYFQNEAQLEKSRLLSDRFSAERPKGSFSTLEIQRTEQGDSAMYLCASSLAAGPNTEAFFGQGTRLTVV.